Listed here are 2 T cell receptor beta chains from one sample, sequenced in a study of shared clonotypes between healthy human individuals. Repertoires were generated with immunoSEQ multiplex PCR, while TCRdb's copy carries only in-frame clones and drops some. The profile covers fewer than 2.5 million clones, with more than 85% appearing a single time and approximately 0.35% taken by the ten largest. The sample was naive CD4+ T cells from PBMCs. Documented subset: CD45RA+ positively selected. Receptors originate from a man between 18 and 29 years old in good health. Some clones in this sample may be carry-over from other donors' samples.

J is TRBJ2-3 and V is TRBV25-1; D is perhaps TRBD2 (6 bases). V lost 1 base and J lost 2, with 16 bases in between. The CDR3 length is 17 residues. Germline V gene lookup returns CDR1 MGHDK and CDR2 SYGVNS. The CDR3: CASSEWGESAYTDTQYF. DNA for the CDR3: TGTGCCAGCAGTGAATGGGGGGAATCCGCCTACACAGATACGCAGTATTTT.

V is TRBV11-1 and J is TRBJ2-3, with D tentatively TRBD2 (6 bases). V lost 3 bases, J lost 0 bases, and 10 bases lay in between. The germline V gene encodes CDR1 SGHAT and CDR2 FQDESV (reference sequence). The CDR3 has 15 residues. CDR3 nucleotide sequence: TGTGCCAGCAGCTTGTTCAGCGGGAGCACAGATACGCAGTATTTT. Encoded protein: CASSLFSGSTDTQYF.